This is a list of T cell receptor beta chains from one sample in a study of cytomegalovirus exposure and HLA in healthy donors. The table came from immunoSEQ multiplex PCR; TCRdb's copy has only in-frame clones and leaves some out. In the table there are about 64,000 clones, approximately 70% of which are singletons. What was sequenced was PBMCs. The receptors here all came from a male donor in good health and CMV-seropositive. The CDR3 runs from the conserved cysteine through the conserved F or W. Fields, in order: clone size, V gene, J gene, D gene, CDR3 DNA, CDR3 protein. D genes are given only for firm matches. A clone size is listed for some rows: how often the clone was seen (once, few, many), or a class if it is expanded.

>-|TRBV7-2|TRBJ2-3|-
TGTGCCAGCAGCTTATTTTTTCTGTTGGGGGGTACGCAGTATTTT
CASSLFFLLGGTQYF
>-|TRBV11-2|TRBJ2-7|TRBD1
TGTGCCAGCAGCCCCTGGGGGACAGGTTTAACCTACGAGCAGTACTTC
CASSPWGTGLTYEQYF
>-|TRBV11-2|TRBJ2-3|TRBD2
TGTGCCAGCAGCTTATTCCGGGGACTAGTCACAGATACGCAGTATTTT
CASSLFRGLVTDTQYF
>-|TRBV11-2|TRBJ2-1|TRBD2
TGTGCCAGCAGTTCCCCCTCCGGGACTAGCGGGATGTATGAGCAGTTCTTC
CASSSPSGTSGMYEQFF
>once|TRBV11-2|TRBJ2-1|TRBD2
TGTGCCAGCAGGACAGGAGCGGGGGTCTACAATGAGCAGTTCTTC
CASRTGAGVYNEQFF
>few|TRBV5-4|TRBJ2-3|TRBD2
TGTGCCAGCAGCTTTCGAGCGGGAGCAGATACGCAGTATTTT
CASSFRAGADTQYF
>-|TRBV4-1|TRBJ2-1|TRBD2
TGCGCCAGCAGCCAAGATACTGCCCCGGGAGCGGGGGGGAATGAGCAGTTCTTC
CASSQDTAPGAGGNEQFF
>-|TRBV21-1|TRBJ2-7|-
TGTGCCAGCAGGGGGGCTGCCTACGAGCAGTACTTC
CASRGAAYEQYF
>-|TRBV5-8|TRBJ1-2|-
TGTGCCAGCAGCCGTACCCTGGACTTAGACTATGGCTACACCTTC
CASSRTLDLDYGYTF
>few|TRBV6-6|TRBJ1-3|-
TGTGCCAGCAGCCAAACATCCTCTGGAAACACCATATATTTT
CASSQTSSGNTIYF
>-|TRBV18|TRBJ1-5|TRBD1
TGTGCCAGCTCACCGGCCGGGACAGATCAGCCCCAGCATTTT
CASSPAGTDQPQHF
>-|TRBV5-1|TRBJ2-5|TRBD2
TGCGCCAGCAGCCCAGGGACTAGCTGGGAGACCCAGTACTTC
CASSPGTSWETQYF
>-|TRBV15|TRBJ1-2|-
TGTGCCACCAGCAGTGGTGAGGCAGCCTATGGCTACACCTTC
CATSSGEAAYGYTF
>-|TRBV9|TRBJ1-4|-
TGTGCCAGCAGCGTAGAGGGGACAACTAATGAAAAACTGTTTTTT
CASSVEGTTNEKLFF
>-|TRBV19|TRBJ2-7|-
TGTGCCACCCGGAGGGGAGCTTCCTACGAGCAGTACTTC
CATRRGASYEQYF
>-|TRBV29-1|TRBJ1-1|-
TGCAGCGTTGAAGATCGGGGGTTCGGCAGGATGAACACTGAAGCTTTCTTT
CSVEDRGFGRMNTEAFF
>-|TRBV4-3|TRBJ1-2|TRBD1
TGCGCCAGCAGCCGAGGGACAGGGCCCTATGGCTACACCTTC
CASSRGTGPYGYTF
>once|TRBV9|TRBJ2-1|TRBD2
TGTGCCAGCACCACAGGAATAGCGGGGGGCACGTACAATGAGCAGTTCTTC
CASTTGIAGGTYNEQFF
>-|TRBV7-2|TRBJ1-4|-
TGTGCCAGCGGCGGGGGAGGGAGTGAAAAACTGTTTTTT
CASGGGGSEKLFF
>-|TRBV10-1|TRBJ1-5|TRBD1
TGCGCCAGCAGCCCCGGGACAGGGGATCAGCCCCAGCATTTT
CASSPGTGDQPQHF
>few|TRBV4-3|TRBJ2-7|-
TGCGCCAGCAGCCAAGGGGGCAACCCCTACGAGCAGTACTTC
CASSQGGNPYEQYF
>-|TRBV5-5|TRBJ1-2|-
TGTGCCAGCAGCCCGACAGTGGGGGGCTACACCTTC
CASSPTVGGYTF
>-|TRBV15|TRBJ2-1|TRBD2
TGTGCCACCAGCAGAGCTCGGCGGGAGGGCAGGAACAATGAGCAGTTCTTC
CATSRARREGRNNEQFF
>-|TRBV6-1|TRBJ2-7|-
TGTGCCAGCAGTGAAGCGCGGGGAGCGGTGCGCTCCTACGAGCAGTACTTC
CASSEARGAVRSYEQYF
>-|TRBV2|TRBJ1-6|-
TGTGCCAGCAGTAACGGCGGGGGGGCGCAGTCCTATAATTCACCCCTCCACTTT
CASSNGGGAQSYNSPLHF
>-|TRBV29-1|TRBJ1-1|-
TGCAGCGTTGAGGGAGGGGTCGGGTCCCCTGAAGCTTTCTTT
CSVEGGVGSPEAFF
>-|TRBV19|TRBJ2-7|TRBD2
TGTGCCAGTCGACTAGCGGGAGCCTACGAGCAGTACTTC
CASRLAGAYEQYF
>-|TRBV10-3|TRBJ2-7|-
TGTGCCATCAGTGCGTCGAGGGACGAGCAGTACTTC
CAISASRDEQYF
>-|TRBV6-5|TRBJ1-5|TRBD1
TGTGCCAGCGGGTTCCTTACAGGGGGGGGTCAGCCCCAGCATTTT
CASGFLTGGGQPQHF
>-|TRBV20-1|TRBJ2-5|-
TGTTCGAGGGTCGATGGGGAGACCCAGTACTTC
CSRVDGETQYF
>-|TRBV9|TRBJ2-5|-
TGTGCCAGCAGCAGGGGGGGGCAGCAAGAGACCCAGTACTTC
CASSRGGQQETQYF
>-|TRBV6-6|TRBJ1-6|TRBD1
TGTGCCAGCAGACCGGGACAGGAGGGCTATAATTCACCCCTCCACTTT
CASRPGQEGYNSPLHF
>-|TRBV6-5|TRBJ2-2|TRBD1
TGTGCCAGCAGTTTCCTAAACAGGGGGAGTACCGGGGAGCTGTTTTTT
CASSFLNRGSTGELFF
>-|TRBV7-2|TRBJ1-2|-
TGTGCCAGCAGCCCCCGGCAGGAATCCTATGGCTACACCTTC
CASSPRQESYGYTF
>-|TRBV2|TRBJ1-6|-
TGTGCCAGCAGTGATCAGGAAGGTCCCTATAATTCACCCCTCCACTTT
CASSDQEGPYNSPLHF
>-|TRBV11-2|TRBJ1-2|TRBD1
TGTGCCAGCAGTCCAACAGGGGTCAGCTATGGCTACACCTTC
CASSPTGVSYGYTF
>-|TRBV11-1|TRBJ2-6|TRBD2
TGTGCCAGCAGCTTCACTAGCGGGAGGGCCACTGGGGCCAACGTCCTGACTTTC
CASSFTSGRATGANVLTF
>-|TRBV7-2|TRBJ2-7|TRBD1
TGTGCCAGCAGCCAGCTCAGGGGGACAGGGTTAGTCGAGCAGTACTTC
CASSQLRGTGLVEQYF
>-|TRBV30|TRBJ2-1|-
TGTGCCTGGAGTGTACAAAGGGGGAGCGAGCAGTTCTTC
CAWSVQRGSEQFF
>-|TRBV7-8|TRBJ2-1|-
TGTGCCAGCAGCCTATTTGTAAGGGGCTCCTACAATGAGCAGTTCTTC
CASSLFVRGSYNEQFF
>-|TRBV6-5|TRBJ1-3|-
TGTGCCAGCAGTTACGATCCAGGGGAAGGAAACACCATATATTTT
CASSYDPGEGNTIYF
>-|TRBV5-6|TRBJ1-2|TRBD1
TGTGCCAGCAGCCCCCGGGACAGGAGCGGCTACACCTTC
CASSPRDRSGYTF
>-|TRBV6-4|TRBJ2-2|TRBD1
TGTGCCAGCAGTGAACAGGGGGGCACCGGGGAGCTGTTTTTT
CASSEQGGTGELFF
>-|TRBV30|TRBJ2-4|-
TGTGCCTGGACACCGGGATCTCGGGCTCAGTACTTC
CAWTPGSRAQYF
>-|TRBV7-2|TRBJ1-6|TRBD1
TGTGCCAGCAGCTTAGCTTGGGACAGGGAAATTTCACCCCTCCACTTT
CASSLAWDREISPLHF
>-|TRBV19|TRBJ2-7|TRBD1
TGTGCCAGTAGTCAACTCCAGGGGGCCTATTCCTACGAGCAGTACTTC
CASSQLQGAYSYEQYF
>-|TRBV4-3|TRBJ2-7|TRBD1
TGCGCCAGCAGCCAAGCGGCCGGACAGGGGGTTATTAACGAGCAGTACTTC
CASSQAAGQGVINEQYF
>-|TRBV9|TRBJ1-5|-
TGTGCCAGCAGCGTAGGTACAGGGCGGCAGCCCCAGCATTTT
CASSVGTGRQPQHF
>-|TRBV10-3|TRBJ2-7|TRBD1
TGTGCCATCAGTGACACGGGACAGGGGGTGTACGAGCAGTACTTC
CAISDTGQGVYEQYF
>-|TRBV6-1|TRBJ1-2|TRBD1
TGTGCCAGCAGTGAATGGGGACAGGGGGCCTCCTATGGCTACACCTTC
CASSEWGQGASYGYTF
>once|TRBV27|TRBJ2-1|TRBD2
TGTGCCAGCAGCGGGAGGGCCTACAATGAGCAGTTCTTC
CASSGRAYNEQFF
>few|TRBV6-4|TRBJ2-1|TRBD2
TGTGCCAGCAGTGACTCCTTAGCGGGGTGGAATGAGCAGTTCTTC
CASSDSLAGWNEQFF
>-|TRBV25-1|TRBJ1-4|TRBD1
TGTGCCAGCAGTGAATATATACAGGGGAGTGAAAAACTGTTTTTT
CASSEYIQGSEKLFF
>-|TRBV30|TRBJ2-7|TRBD2
TGTGCCTGGAGTGTGTCGCGAGCGGGGGAGCAGTACTTC
CAWSVSRAGEQYF
>-|TRBV15|TRBJ2-1|TRBD2
TGTGCCACCAGCAGAGGGTTTAGGGCGCAAAGCGGGAGCTCCTACAATGAGCAGTTCTTC
CATSRGFRAQSGSSYNEQFF
>-|TRBV4-3|TRBJ1-1|-
TGCGCCAGCAGCCAAGATCTGGACTGGGACACTGAAGCTTTCTTT
CASSQDLDWDTEAFF
>-|TRBV18|TRBJ1-1|-
TGTGCCAGCTCACCACGGCCTGAAGCTTTCTTT
CASSPRPEAFF